This T cell receptor beta chain was recovered during a study of Graves' ophthalmopathy and Graves' hyperthyroidism (dated by TCRdb to the late 2010s). A note on the overall study: Peripheral blood was collected at initial diagnosis, prior to any treatment. The study used TCR beta repertoire signatures to distinguish Graves' ophthalmopathy from Graves' hyperthyroidism and to predict progression to ophthalmopathy. In total, around 130 blood samples were TCR-sequenced: roughly 45 ophthalmopathy, approximately 80 hyperthyroidism and roughly 17 hyperthyroidism-to-ophthalmopathy patients. To explore V-J signatures distinguishing ophthalmopathy from hyperthyroidism, a discovery set of 100 or so patients (roughly 44 ophthalmopathy, 55 to 60 stable hyperthyroidism) was enrolled. An independent validation cohort comprised 18 hyperthyroidism patients and over 15 patients who later progressed from hyperthyroidism to ophthalmopathy. In more than 5 hyperthyroidism patients, the T-cell repertoire of thyroid tissue was compared with the T-cell repertoire of blood. Following sample collection, hyperthyroidism patients were given methimazole at a starting dose of 30 mg daily, and ophthalmopathy patients were given high-dose intravenous methylprednisolone.

Sequences MDHEN (CDR1) and SYDVKM (CDR2) are obtained from the germline V gene. V gives up 9 bases and J gives up 3 bases, and the segment between their germline ends measures 12 bases. From cysteine to phenylalanine, the CDR3 is 12 amino acids long. The CDR3 DNA has 36 bases and is translated from base 1. TCR beta CDR3 regions were amplified from RNA transcripts for repertoire sequencing. The first round of RT-PCR was done with HTBI primers and the Qiagen OneStep RT-PCR kit, and was followed by a second round of multiplex PCR, then size selection and purification. Libraries were sequenced paired-end with 100 bp reads on an Illumina HiSeq2000. The study's processing was this. SOAPnuke was used to process the reads, throwing out any read that had adapters, had uncalled bases, had a mean Phred below 15, or lacked an exact constant-primer or identifier match. COPE v1.2.5 was used to merge the high-quality paired reads. Each unique nucleotide sequence was defined as a clonotype, and clonotypes were aligned to IMGT TRB V, D and J references with MiTCR v1.1. Analysis was restricted to V-J combinations with a frequency above 0.0001, which covered 98% to 99.2% of repertoires. For each V-J combination, a TCR clonal expansion and chaos score was defined as F50 clonal expansion divided by the chaos observed in the TCRdist matrix. Welch's t-statistics and random forest were used to reduce features to some 13 V-J combinations, which were fed into a naive Bayes classifier. Thyroid-blood repertoire similarity was quantified with the Morisita-Horn index. The raw public data were reprocessed by TCRdb itself: fastp quality trimming at Q25, MiXCR clonotype calling, in-frame beta chains only. One record per CDR3 amino acid sequence lists the most common genes and DNA. V and J calls and clone size were set by TCRdb, not the authors. This sample has some 350,000 distinct CDR3 sequences in its table, and 17% of those were observed once. The leading ten clones occupy roughly 2.4% of the sample.

Hyperthyroidism was defined as stable when no progression to ophthalmopathy occurred within 18 months of follow-up. Hyperthyroidism patients were newly diagnosed, were aged 18 to 65 years, and had a disease duration under 2 months. Patients were excluded if they had other autoimmune diseases, uncontrolled infections, pregnancy or lactation. Diagnosis was based on clinical symptoms, serum thyroxine, TRAb, thyroid ultrasound and orbital computed tomography. Ficoll-Paque density gradient centrifugation was used to isolate PBMCs from about 9 ml of fresh peripheral blood. Total RNA was extracted with Trizol reagent and quality-checked on an Agilent 2100 Bioanalyzer. Study-wide conclusions, independent of this receptor: Sample size was not predetermined statistically, and investigators were not blinded to group allocation. Most expanded thyroid clonotypes with a frequency above 0.001 also appeared in blood, which suggests that blood repertoires may reflect the immune response in the thyroid. In validation, the model predicted ophthalmopathy progression with 55% to 71% sensitivity and about 73% specificity; some twelve predicted patients were CT-confirmed with GO in a median of approximately 6.5 months. In cross-validation, the 13-signature model distinguished ophthalmopathy from stable hyperthyroidism with 85% to 90% sensitivity and about 84% specificity, and in the test set the corresponding values were around 78% and 73%.

This clonotype was observed a handful of times. The antigen it binds to is not known. The record has no base qualities; no much larger clone is one base away. The chain couples TRBV28 to TRBJ2-7; TRBD2 is perhaps the D gene, given 5 matching bases. The sample was peripheral blood. The sequence was collected from an adult woman with stable Graves' hyperthyroidism. The CDR3 has the sequence CASRSGFYEQYF. The DNA sequence is given as TGTGCCAGTCGGAGCGGATTCTACGAGCAGTACTTC.